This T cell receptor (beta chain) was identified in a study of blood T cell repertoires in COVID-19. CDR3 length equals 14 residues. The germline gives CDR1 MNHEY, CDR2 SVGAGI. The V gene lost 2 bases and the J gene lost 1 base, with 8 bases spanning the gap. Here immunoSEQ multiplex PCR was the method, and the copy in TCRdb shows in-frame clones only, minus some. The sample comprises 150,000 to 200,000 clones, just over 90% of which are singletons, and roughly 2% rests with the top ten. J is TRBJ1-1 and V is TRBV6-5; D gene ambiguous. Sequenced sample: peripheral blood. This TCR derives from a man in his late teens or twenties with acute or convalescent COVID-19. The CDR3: CASSYGWANTEAFF. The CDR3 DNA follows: TGTGCCAGCAGTTACGGATGGGCGAACACTGAAGCTTTCTTT.